This TCR beta chain was recorded in a study of monozygotic twins with inflammatory bowel disease. Around 4,000 ng of total RNA went into each TCR library. Researchers ran eight separate cDNA reactions for each sample. TCRdb reanalyzed the 5' RACE reads and collapses them to one entry per CDR3 protein, without DNA. The sample totals 400,000 to 500,000 distinct CDR3 sequences. The germline V gene has CDR1 DFQATT and CDR2 SNEGSKA (reference sequence). This CDR3 has 19 residues. Whole-study results and caveats: Extra variability in the repertoires of patients may have come from differing immunosuppressive treatments.

Worth noting for this clonotype: Its matching antigen is unknown.

The sequenced sample was blood. This receptor was taken from a human donor with ulcerative colitis or Crohn's disease, or a healthy co-twin of an affected twin (not recorded which). This chain joins TRBV20-1 and TRBJ2-3; lacking DNA, the TRBD2 call made by TCRdb goes unchecked. This CDR3 reads CSGTGVTSGTLWSTDTQYF.